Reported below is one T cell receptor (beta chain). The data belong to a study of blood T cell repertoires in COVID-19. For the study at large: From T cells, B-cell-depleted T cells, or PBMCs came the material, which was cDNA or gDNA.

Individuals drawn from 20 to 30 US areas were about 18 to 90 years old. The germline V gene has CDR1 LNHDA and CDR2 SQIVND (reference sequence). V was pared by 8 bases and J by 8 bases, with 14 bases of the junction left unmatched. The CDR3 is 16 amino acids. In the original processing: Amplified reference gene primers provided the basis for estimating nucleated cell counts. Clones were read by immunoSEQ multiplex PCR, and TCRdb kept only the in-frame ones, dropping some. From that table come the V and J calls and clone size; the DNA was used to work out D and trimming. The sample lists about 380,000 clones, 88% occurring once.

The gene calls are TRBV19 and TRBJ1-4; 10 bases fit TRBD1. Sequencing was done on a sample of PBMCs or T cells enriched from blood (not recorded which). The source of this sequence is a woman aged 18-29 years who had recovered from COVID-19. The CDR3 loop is CASQLRDRGWNEKLFF. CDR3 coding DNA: TGTGCCAGTCAACTCCGGGACAGGGGATGGAACGAAAAACTGTTTTTT.